The sequence of this T cell receptor beta chain was determined in a study of T-cell reconstitution after alpha-beta-depleted transplantation in children. As it was prepared, the TCRbeta library received unique molecular identifiers. TCRdb reprocessed the PCR reads with MiXCR, giving one entry per CDR3 protein. Among hundreds of thousands of distinct CDR3 sequences listed, 10% to 15% were seen once. Study results and limitations: After transplant, at about two months, alpha-beta T cells were reportedly derived from several hundred expanded graft clones. Several patients had high TCRbeta diversity at day 60; it came from surviving recipient T cells and thymic progenitors.

This clonotype showed up just a few times. Its target is unknown. This CDR3 is 14 amino acids long. The germline V gene has CDR1 MDHEN and CDR2 SYDVKM. Trimming left V 6 bases short and J 0 bases short, with 11 bases between. V gene TRBV28 combines with J gene TRBJ1-2; D ambiguous. The sequence derives from a male patient aged 10 to 17 who had a stem cell transplant for acute myeloid leukemia, so the T cells may come from the graft donor. The input for sequencing was PBMCs, mostly from graft donor cells, taken 360 days after TCRalphabeta/CD19-depleted stem cell transplant. The CDR3 DNA is TGTGCCAGCAGCCTCCTGACGGCTAACTATGGCTACACCTTC. This codes for CASSLLTANYGYTF.